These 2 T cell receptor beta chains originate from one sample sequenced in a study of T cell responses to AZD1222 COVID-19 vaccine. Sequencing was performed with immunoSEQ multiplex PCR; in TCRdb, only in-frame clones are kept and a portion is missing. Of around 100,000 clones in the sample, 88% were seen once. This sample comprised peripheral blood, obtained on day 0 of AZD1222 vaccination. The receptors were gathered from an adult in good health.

The DNA of the CDR3 is TGTGCCAGCAGCTTCGTTGTGGCTATCCCGGGACAGGGGGCCTACGAGCAGTACTTC. Translating it yields CASSFVVAIPGQGAYEQYF. J is TRBJ2-7 and V is TRBV11-2, with 11 nucleotides matching TRBD1. With 3 bases clipped from V and 2 bases from J, the junction kept 15 bases outside the gene matches. The CDR3 covers 19 residues. The V gene's germline CDR1 is SGHAT and CDR2 FQNNGV.

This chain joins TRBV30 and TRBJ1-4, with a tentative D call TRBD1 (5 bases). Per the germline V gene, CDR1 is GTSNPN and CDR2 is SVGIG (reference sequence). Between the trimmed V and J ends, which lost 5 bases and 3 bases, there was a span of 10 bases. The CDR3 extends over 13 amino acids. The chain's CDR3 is CAWGWGSNEKLFF. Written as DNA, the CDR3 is TGTGCCTGGGGATGGGGCTCTAATGAAAAACTGTTTTTT. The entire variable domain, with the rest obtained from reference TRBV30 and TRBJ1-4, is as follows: SQTIHQWPATLVQPVGSPLSLECTVEGTSNPNLYWYRQAAGRGLQLLFYSVGIGQISSEVPQNLSASRPQDRQFILSSKKLLLSDSGFYLCAWGWGSNEKLFFGSGTQLSVL.